This T cell receptor beta chain was sequenced during a study of control samples from healthy donors and cancer patients. Using immunoSEQ multiplex PCR, the repertoire was profiled, and TCRdb retains in-frame clones only, with some absent. The repertoire includes around 78,000 clones, about 94% of them detected once, and less than 6% sits in the top ten. This clone came up a few times. CDR1 is MDHEN and CDR2 is SYDVKM in the germline V gene. The ends were cut back, 10 bases at V and 2 bases at J, with 14 bases in the middle. This CDR3 is built from 13 residues. The sequence derives from a woman younger than 35 in good health. Source material: blood. This rearrangement joins TRBV28 to TRBJ1-2; D might be TRBD1 (6 bases). The chain's CDR3 is CATHRAPNYGYTF. DNA for the CDR3: TGTGCCACCCACAGGGCCCCGAACTATGGCTACACCTTC.